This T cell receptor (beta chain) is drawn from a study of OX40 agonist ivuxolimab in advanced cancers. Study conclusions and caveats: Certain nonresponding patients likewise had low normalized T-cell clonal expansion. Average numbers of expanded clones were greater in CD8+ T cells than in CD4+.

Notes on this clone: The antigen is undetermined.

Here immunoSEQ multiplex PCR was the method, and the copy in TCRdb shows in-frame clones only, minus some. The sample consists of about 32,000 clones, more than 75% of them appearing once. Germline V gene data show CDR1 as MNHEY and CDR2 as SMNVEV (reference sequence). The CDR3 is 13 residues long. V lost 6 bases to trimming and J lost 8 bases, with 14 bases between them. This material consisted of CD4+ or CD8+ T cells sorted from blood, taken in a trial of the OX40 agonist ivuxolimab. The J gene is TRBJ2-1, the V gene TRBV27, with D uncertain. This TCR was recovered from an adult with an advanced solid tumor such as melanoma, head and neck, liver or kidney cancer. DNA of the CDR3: TGTGCCAGCAGCCTATCGTTGGATGATGAGCAGTTCTTC. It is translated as CASSLSLDDEQFF.